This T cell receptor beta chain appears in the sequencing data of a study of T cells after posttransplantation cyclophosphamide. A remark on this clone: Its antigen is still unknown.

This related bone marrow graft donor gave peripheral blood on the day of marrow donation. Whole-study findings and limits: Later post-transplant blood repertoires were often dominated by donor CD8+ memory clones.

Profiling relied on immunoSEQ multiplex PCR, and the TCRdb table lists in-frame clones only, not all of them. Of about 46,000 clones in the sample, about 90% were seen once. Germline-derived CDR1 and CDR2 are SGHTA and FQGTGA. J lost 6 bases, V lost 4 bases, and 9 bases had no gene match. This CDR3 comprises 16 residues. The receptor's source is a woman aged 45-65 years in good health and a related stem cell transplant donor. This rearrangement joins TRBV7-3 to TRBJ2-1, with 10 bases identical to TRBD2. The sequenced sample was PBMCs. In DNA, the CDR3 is TGTGCCAGCAGCTCGTGGGCTAGCGGGAGTAGCAATGAGCAGTTCTTC. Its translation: CASSSWASGSSNEQFF. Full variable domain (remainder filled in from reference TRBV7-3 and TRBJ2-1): GAGVSQTPSNKVTEKGKYVELRCDPISGHTALYWYRQSLGQGPEFLIYFQGTGAADDSGLPNDRFFAVRPEGSVSTLKIQRTERGDSAVYLCASSSWASGSSNEQFFGPGTRLTVL.